Below are 17 T cell receptor beta chains sequenced from a single sample in a study of identifying expanded T cells in peripheral blood. Generated by immunoSEQ multiplex PCR, the TCRdb table keeps only in-frame clones and is missing some. The data hold 100,000 to 150,000 clones, with roughly 82% observed a single time. The sample comprised blood. These receptors all come from a person aged 18 to 70 in good health.

This chain uses TRBV7-8 with TRBJ1-4, with unresolved D. The germline V and J ends were trimmed by 5 bases and 10 bases, with 14 bases remaining between them. CDR1 SGHVS and CDR2 FQNEAQ come from the germline V gene. This CDR3 has 13 amino acids. This CDR3 is CASSPDLAGKLFF. The CDR3 nucleotides are TGTGCCAGCAGCCCAGACCTGGCTGGAAAACTGTTTTTT.

The rearrangement joins TRBV19 to TRBJ1-4; weak D call: TRBD1 (6 bases). Germline loops: CDR1 LNHDA, CDR2 SQIVND (reference sequence). CDR3 length: 16 residues. Trimming left V 5 bases short and J 0 bases short, with 13 bases between. The CDR3 nucleotides are TGTGCCAGTAGTCGCGGACAGACCACAACTAATGAAAAACTGTTTTTT. Protein product: CASSRGQTTTNEKLFF.

There are a few counts of this clone. This chain links TRBV13 with TRBJ2-1; TRBD1 aligns across 8 bases. Germline CDR1 and CDR2: PRHDT and FYEKMQ (reference sequence). CDR3 length: 15 residues. The junction had 9 bases not matched to a gene; V was cut back by 4 bases and J by 7 bases. The CDR3 spells CASSSKGRDRNEQFF. As DNA, the CDR3 is TGTGCCAGCAGCTCGAAAGGCCGGGACAGGAATGAGCAGTTCTTC.

The chain has TRBV19 and TRBJ1-2; D perhaps matches TRBD1 (5 bases). The CDR3 loop spans 13 amino acids. The germline V and J ends were trimmed by 5 bases and 1 base, with 8 bases remaining between them. The V gene's germline CDR1 is LNHDA and CDR2 SQIVND (reference sequence). The DNA for the CDR3 is TGTGCCAGTAGTTTGACAGTTAACTATGGCTACACCTTC. The encoded protein is CASSLTVNYGYTF.

The chain combines TRBV2 with TRBJ2-7; D is perhaps TRBD1 or TRBD2 (5 bases each). V gave up 5 bases and J gave up 2 bases, with 16 bases separating them. The germline gives CDR1 SNHLY, CDR2 FYNNEI. The CDR3 length is 15 residues. The CDR3 sequence: CASSSRDRLTYEQYF. For the CDR3, the DNA is TGTGCCAGCAGTTCCCGGGACCGACTAACCTACGAGCAGTACTTC.

The rearrangement links TRBV5-1 to TRBJ2-3, with 7 bases identical to TRBD1. V was clipped by 4 bases and J by 3 bases; unmatched bases: 5. The CDR3 is 14 residues long. Germline lookup yields CDR1 SGHRS and CDR2 YFSETQ. CDR3 protein: CASSDGTATDTQYF. The DNA for the CDR3 is TGCGCCAGCAGCGACGGGACAGCGACAGATACGCAGTATTTT. Together with reference TRBV5-1 and TRBJ2-3, the CDR3 gives the full variable domain: KAGVTQTPRYLIKTRGQQVTLSCSPISGHRSVSWYQQTPGQGLQFLFEYFSETQRNKGNFPGRFSGRQFSNSRSEMNVSTLELGDSALYLCASSDGTATDTQYFGPGTRLTVL.

The rearrangement joins TRBV9 to TRBJ2-7; the match to TRBD1 covers 9 bases. The CDR3 extends over 16 amino acids. With V trimmed by 0 bases and J by 3 bases, 7 bases remained unmatched. The V gene's germline CDR1 is SGDLS and CDR2 YYNGEE. The CDR3 DNA reads TGTGCCAGCAGCGTAGCTCCGGACAGGGGCGGCTACGAGCAGTACTTC. Protein product: CASSVAPDRGGYEQYF.

This chain uses TRBV29-1 with TRBJ1-2; D not resolved. The V end was cut by 8 bases, the J end by 2 bases, with 15 bases between. Germline V gene sequence: CDR1 SQVTM, CDR2 ANQGSEA. The CDR3 contains 13 residues. DNA of the CDR3: TGCAGCATCAAAAACAGAGAAAACTATGGCTACACCTTC. Translated: CSIKNRENYGYTF.

J is TRBJ2-7 and V is TRBV11-3, with TRBD1 identical over 7 bases. Trimming removed 5 bases from V and 3 bases from J; junction bases left unmatched: 10. CDR3 length: 15 amino acids. The germline gives CDR1 SGHNT, CDR2 YENEEA. In DNA, the CDR3 is TGTGCCAGCAGCCCCGCAGGGGGAGAGAACTACGAGCAGTACTTC. Its translation: CASSPAGGENYEQYF.

The rearrangement links TRBV4-3 to TRBJ2-2, with unresolved D. This CDR3 spans 16 amino acids. Trimming left V 0 bases short and J 2 bases short, with 10 bases between. Germline V gene lookup returns CDR1 LGHNA and CDR2 YSLEER. The CDR3 here is CASSQDRQTNTGELFF. The DNA of the CDR3 is TGCGCCAGCAGCCAAGATAGGCAGACCAACACCGGGGAGCTGTTTTTT.

The V gene is TRBV7-9, the J gene TRBJ2-1, with TRBD2 matching 10 bases. Looked up from germline, CDR1 is SEHNR and CDR2 is FQNEAQ (reference sequence). This CDR3 contains 19 residues. The V gene end was trimmed by 5 bases and the J gene end by 0 bases; junction bases not matched to a gene: 13. DNA of the CDR3: TGTGCCAGCAGCCTACCGGCTAGCGGGGGCCGAAGCTCCTACAATGAGCAGTTCTTC. It specifies CASSLPASGGRSSYNEQFF.

The CDR3 DNA follows: TGTGCCAGTATGTCGCGGGGGTTAGAAGAGACCCAGTACTTC. Its protein product is CASMSRGLEETQYF. This chain connects TRBV19 to TRBJ2-5; 7 positions agree with TRBD2. The J segment lost 3 bases and the V segment lost 7 bases, leaving 8 bases of the junction unmatched. Germline CDR1 LNHDA, CDR2 SQIVND (reference sequence). CDR3 length: 14 amino acids.

The chain carries TRBV30 and TRBJ1-2, with 8 bases identical to TRBD1. The CDR3 sequence is 15 residues long. V gave up 6 bases and J gave up 2 bases; unmatched junction bases: 11. Germline values: CDR1 GTSNPN, CDR2 SVGIG (reference sequence). CDR3 sequence: CACPNRDRRNYGYTF. The CDR3, as DNA: TGTGCCTGCCCTAACCGGGACAGGCGGAACTATGGCTACACCTTC.

For the CDR3, the DNA is TGCGCCAGCCAGGACAGTATGAACACTGAAGCTTTCTTT. The encoded protein is CASQDSMNTEAFF. The gene calls are TRBV5-1 and TRBJ1-1, with D perhaps TRBD1 (6 bases). In germline, CDR1 is SGHRS, CDR2 YFSETQ. There are 13 residues in the CDR3. V was trimmed by 7 bases and J by 0 bases, leaving 10 bases between them.

This chain connects TRBV11-3 to TRBJ1-2; tentatively, D is TRBD1 (5 bases). Germline V gene lookup returns CDR1 SGHNT and CDR2 YENEEA. The CDR3 runs 15 residues. The V end lost 5 bases, the J end lost 1 base, and 14 bases lay between the germline ends. CDR3 sequence reads: CASSKSVGGNYGYTF. CDR3 in DNA: TGTGCCAGCAGCAAGTCAGTCGGGGGTAACTATGGCTACACCTTC.

CDR3 sequence reads: CASREVNNSNQPQHF. The CDR3 bases are TGCGCCAGCAGGGAGGTGAACAATAGCAATCAGCCCCAGCATTTT. The V and J genes are TRBV5-1 and TRBJ1-5, with D hard to call. V lost 5 bases to trimming and J lost 0 bases, with 12 bases between them. Looked up from germline, CDR1 is SGHRS and CDR2 is YFSETQ. This CDR3 has 15 residues.

This clone has only a few counts. This chain connects TRBV19 to TRBJ1-1; D is perhaps TRBD1 (5 bases). Germline CDR1 is LNHDA and CDR2 is SQIVND (reference sequence). Trimming removed 9 bases from V and 1 base from J, with 9 bases in between. The CDR3 totals 12 residues. The DNA for the CDR3 is TGTGCCAGCGGACACGCGAACACTGAAGCTTTCTTT. This translates into CASGHANTEAFF.